Listed below are T cell receptor beta chains from one sample, sequenced in a study of shared clonotypes between healthy human individuals. Using immunoSEQ multiplex PCR, the repertoire was profiled, and TCRdb retains in-frame clones only, with some absent. The data show roughly 2.5 million clones, more than 90% seen once. The material sequenced was naive CD4+ T cells sorted from blood. The source is a man younger than 35 in good health. Each CDR3 is given with its conserved first and last residue. A D gene is named only where the DNA matches it firmly. The size entry is marked missing in some rows and otherwise reads once, few, many or a size class.

cdr3_aa cdr3_nt d_call clone_size j_call v_call
CASSFLEVGWAFF TGTGCCAGCAGCTTCTTGGAGGTCGGATGGGCTTTCTTT NA NA TRBJ1-1 TRBV11-2
CASTQPSGNTIYF TGTGCCAGCACCCAGCCCTCTGGAAACACCATATATTTT NA once TRBJ1-3 TRBV25-1
CASSLLSGRASRETQYF TGTGCCAGCAGCTTACTGAGCGGGAGGGCCAGTCGAGAAACGCAGTATTTT TRBD2 NA TRBJ2-3 TRBV7-2
CASSLYPSPGGGTEAFF TGCGCCAGCAGCTTGTATCCCAGCCCAGGGGGGGGCACTGAAGCTTTCTTT TRBD1 NA TRBJ1-1 TRBV5-1
CASSPKRTGGNQPQHF TGTGCCAGCAGCCCTAAGCGGACAGGGGGCAATCAGCCCCAGCATTTT TRBD1 NA TRBJ1-5 TRBV5-8
CASKSGVNTEAFF TGTGCCAGTAAATCAGGGGTTAACACTGAAGCTTTCTTT NA few TRBJ1-1 TRBV19
CASSQEGQGNTGELFF TGCGCCAGCAGCCAAGAGGGGCAGGGGAACACCGGGGAGCTGTTTTTT NA NA TRBJ2-2 TRBV4-3
CASSKNRGGTEAFF TGTGCCAGCAGCAAAAACAGGGGTGGAACTGAAGCTTTCTTT TRBD1 NA TRBJ1-1 TRBV7-2
CASSLRGTGFYTEAFF TGTGCCAGCAGCTTACGAGGGACAGGGTTCTACACTGAAGCTTTCTTT TRBD1 NA TRBJ1-1 TRBV7-3
CASSPPLGGGTDTQYF TGCGCCAGCAGCCCCCCCTTGGGGGGGGGCACAGATACGCAGTATTTT TRBD2 NA TRBJ2-3 TRBV5-1
CATNTGTNEKLFF TGTGCCACCAACACAGGGACTAATGAAAAACTGTTTTTT NA once TRBJ1-4 TRBV6-1
CASSPRLGTENTGELFF TGTGCCAGCAGCCCTCGGTTGGGTACCGAGAACACCGGGGAGCTGTTTTTT NA NA TRBJ2-2 TRBV16
CASSPARGNQETQYF TGTGCCAGCAGCCCGGCAAGGGGGAACCAAGAGACCCAGTACTTC NA NA TRBJ2-5 TRBV11-2
CASSPLAGSTEAFF TGTGCCAGCAGTCCGCTGGCAGGGAGCACTGAAGCTTTCTTT NA NA TRBJ1-1 TRBV28
CASSVGVAGVYEQYF TGTGCCAGCAGCGTAGGGGTAGCGGGAGTTTACGAGCAGTACTTC TRBD2 NA TRBJ2-7 TRBV9
CASSFLTNLYNEQFF TGTGCCAGCAGCTTTCTGACAAACCTCTACAATGAGCAGTTCTTC NA NA TRBJ2-1 TRBV5-6
CASSQLDDGVREKLFF TGCGCCAGCAGTCAACTCGATGATGGAGTTAGGGAAAAACTGTTTTTT NA NA TRBJ1-4 TRBV23-1
CASRKPGQGIGNEQFF TGTGCCAGCAGGAAGCCGGGACAGGGTATCGGCAATGAGCAGTTCTTC TRBD1 NA TRBJ2-1 TRBV27
CTVQGDTEAFF TGCACCGTACAGGGGGACACTGAAGCTTTCTTT TRBD1 NA TRBJ1-1 TRBV20-1
CAISESTLYGYTF TGTGCCATCAGTGAGTCGACTCTTTATGGCTACACCTTC NA NA TRBJ1-2 TRBV10-3
CASSGDSHNYGYTF TGTGCCAGCAGTGGGGACAGCCACAACTATGGCTACACCTTC TRBD1 once TRBJ1-2 TRBV2
CASSLTGGTQNTEAFF TGTGCCAGCAGTCTCACAGGGGGCACCCAAAACACTGAAGCTTTCTTT TRBD1 NA TRBJ1-1 TRBV28
CAITPDRNTEAFF TGTGCCATCACCCCCGACAGGAACACTGAAGCTTTCTTT NA NA TRBJ1-1 TRBV10-3
CASSVEGEETQYF TGTGCCAGCAGCGTAGAGGGAGAAGAGACCCAGTACTTC NA NA TRBJ2-5 TRBV9
CASSGPVPGNTIYF TGTGCCAGCAGCGGTCCCGTTCCTGGAAACACCATATATTTT NA NA TRBJ1-3 TRBV9
CASSFGTDSYNSPLHF TGTGCCAGCAGCTTCGGGACAGACTCCTATAATTCACCCCTCCACTTT TRBD1 NA TRBJ1-6 TRBV7-2
CAWRKGKVGGSFEGYTF TGTGCCTGGAGGAAGGGGAAGGTGGGAGGGTCGTTTGAAGGCTACACCTTC NA NA TRBJ1-2 TRBV30
CASTRANYGYTF TGTGCCAGCACGAGGGCTAACTATGGCTACACCTTC NA NA TRBJ1-2 TRBV6-6
CASSLRDYTDTQYF TGTGCCAGCAGCTTAAGGGATTACACAGATACGCAGTATTTT NA NA TRBJ2-3 TRBV7-2
CASSPLIGGNTGELFF TGTGCCAGCAGCCCCCTGATAGGGGGGAACACCGGGGAGCTGTTTTTT NA NA TRBJ2-2 TRBV7-9
CSVGGQVHYGYTF TGCAGCGTTGGGGGACAGGTTCACTATGGCTACACCTTC TRBD1 NA TRBJ1-2 TRBV29-1
CASSVDAGGALGYTF TGTGCCAGCAGCGTGGATGCGGGGGGCGCATTGGGCTACACCTTC NA NA TRBJ1-2 TRBV9
CASSLLGASSYEQYF TGCGCCAGCAGCTTGTTAGGAGCGAGCTCCTACGAGCAGTACTTC NA once TRBJ2-7 TRBV5-1
CASSLTSSDTGELFF TGTGCCAGCAGCTTGACATCTAGCGACACCGGGGAGCTGTTTTTT NA NA TRBJ2-2 TRBV5-4
CASSQDLRISYEQYF TGCGCCAGCAGCCAAGATCTCAGGATCTCCTACGAGCAGTACTTC NA NA TRBJ2-7 TRBV4-1
CASRPTADPNTEAFF TGCGCCAGCAGACCCACTGCGGACCCGAACACTGAAGCTTTCTTT NA NA TRBJ1-1 TRBV5-1
CASSLASGVAKNIQYF TGCGCCAGCAGCTTGGCGAGCGGGGTAGCCAAAAACATTCAGTACTTC TRBD2 NA TRBJ2-4 TRBV5-1
CASSPTGTSADTQYF TGCGCCAGCAGCCCGACCGGGACTAGCGCAGATACGCAGTATTTT TRBD2 once TRBJ2-3 TRBV4-3
CASSQDRPDTDTQYF TGCGCCAGCAGCCAAGATCGACCTGACACAGATACGCAGTATTTT NA NA TRBJ2-3 TRBV4-3
CSAGQGIGYTF TGCAGTGCGGGGCAGGGGATTGGCTACACCTTC NA once TRBJ1-2 TRBV20-1
CASSEIPAGEQYF TGTGCCAGCAGTGAAATACCAGCGGGCGAGCAGTACTTC NA NA TRBJ2-7 TRBV6-1
CASSSPLVGETQYF TGTGCCAGCAGCTCCCCCCTAGTCGGAGAGACCCAGTACTTC NA NA TRBJ2-5 TRBV7-2
CASGLAPETQYF TGTGCCAGCGGACTAGCTCCAGAGACCCAGTACTTC TRBD2 NA TRBJ2-5 TRBV2
CAIGWGQGSYEQYF TGTGCCATCGGGTGGGGACAGGGCTCCTACGAGCAGTACTTC TRBD1 NA TRBJ2-7 TRBV10-3
CASSEALPGGYGYTF TGTGCCAGCAGTGAAGCGCTTCCCGGTGGCTATGGCTACACCTTC NA NA TRBJ1-2 TRBV2
CASSREETQYF TGTGCCAGCAGTAGGGAGGAGACCCAGTACTTC NA NA TRBJ2-5 TRBV6-5
CATPTYSGNTIYF TGTGCCACTCCTACATACTCTGGAAACACCATATATTTT NA NA TRBJ1-3 TRBV19
CASSQPTSGQNIQYF TGCGCCAGCAGCCAACCGACTAGCGGCCAAAACATTCAGTACTTC TRBD2 NA TRBJ2-4 TRBV4-1
CSVRAGTGGDEQYF TGCAGCGTGAGGGCCGGGACAGGGGGCGACGAGCAGTACTTC TRBD1 NA TRBJ2-7 TRBV29-1
CASSETSSGGDTYEQYF TGTGCCAGCAGTGAAACCTCCTCTGGCGGCGATACCTACGAGCAGTACTTC NA NA TRBJ2-7 TRBV6-1
CASSLEPRAGNTIYF TGCGCCAGCAGCTTGGAACCTAGAGCTGGAAACACCATATATTTT NA NA TRBJ1-3 TRBV5-1